This entry features one T cell receptor (beta chain) sequence. Its antigen is unknown. PCR primers comprised 60 Vbeta and 13 Jbeta primers. The data were produced by immunoSEQ multiplex PCR, yet TCRdb's version contains in-frame clones alone and is incomplete. The table includes roughly 120,000 clones, around three quarters detected once. These data come from a study of cytomegalovirus exposure and HLA in healthy donors. Study-level findings and limits: Later on, an analysis tied roughly 17,000 TCR beta sequences to HLA alleles at 0.05 false discovery rate.

V was pared by 2 bases and J by 1 base, with 10 bases between. CDR1 MRHNA and CDR2 SNTAGT come from the germline V gene. This CDR3 is 15 amino acids long. The source of this sequence is a man in his forties or fifties in good health and CMV-seronegative. What was sequenced was PBMCs. The chain joins TRBV6-4 to TRBJ2-3, with no clear D. The CDR3 spells CASSDGRSGTDTQYF. CDR3 nucleotides: TGTGCCAGCAGTGACGGTAGAAGTGGCACAGATACGCAGTATTTT.